A selection of T cell receptor beta chains follows, all from one sample in a study of cytomegalovirus exposure and HLA in healthy donors. Measured with immunoSEQ multiplex PCR; TCRdb has only the in-frame clones, and not every one. The sample holds about 200,000 clones. The sample was PBMCs. Receptor source: a girl aged 2-9 years in good health and CMV-seropositive. CDR3s include the opening cysteine and the closing phenylalanine or tryptophan. The order of the fields is J gene, D gene, V gene, CDR3 DNA, CDR3 protein. The D gene is left open where the match is weak.

TRBJ1-1,TRBD1,TRBV6-1,TGTGCCAGCAGTGACGGACAGGGGGAATACACTGAAGCTTTCTTT,CASSDGQGEYTEAFF
TRBJ2-5,.,TRBV27,TGTGCCAGCAGTTTATCGGCCACCCAAGAGACCCAGTACTTC,CASSLSATQETQYF
TRBJ2-2,.,TRBV29-1,TGCAGCGTTACGGAGGGGAACACCGGGGAGCTGTTTTTT,CSVTEGNTGELFF
TRBJ1-1,.,TRBV29-1,TGCAGCGTTGAAGGCAGGTTGAACACTGAAGCTTTCTTT,CSVEGRLNTEAFF
TRBJ2-7,TRBD2,TRBV7-9,TGTGCCAGCAGCACAAGTCAGACTAGCGGGATCACATACGAGCAGTACTTC,CASSTSQTSGITYEQYF
TRBJ2-1,.,TRBV19,TGTGCCAGTAGTATCTCCACAGGGCTCTCCTACAATGAGCAGTTCTTC,CASSISTGLSYNEQFF
TRBJ2-1,.,TRBV9,TGTGCCAGCAGCGTAGTCCTCTCGAATGAGCAGTTCTTC,CASSVVLSNEQFF
TRBJ2-7,.,TRBV7-9,TGTGCCAGCAGCTCTACCCGGTACGAGCAGTACTTC,CASSSTRYEQYF
TRBJ2-1,.,TRBV18,TGTGCCAGCTCACCAGAAGGTTGGGGCGATGAGCAGTTCTTC,CASSPEGWGDEQFF
TRBJ2-7,.,TRBV7-9,TGTGCCAGCAGCTTAGTGGCGGCACCTACCTACGAGCAGTACTTC,CASSLVAAPTYEQYF
TRBJ2-1,.,TRBV6-6,TGTGCCAGCTCTCCGAGCTCCTACAATGAGCAGTTCTTC,CASSPSSYNEQFF
TRBJ1-5,TRBD1,TRBV27,TGTGCCAGCAGAAACGGACAGGGTGATCAGCCCCAGCATTTT,CASRNGQGDQPQHF
TRBJ2-5,TRBD1,TRBV2,TGTGCCAGCAGTGAGGGACAGGGAGAGACCCAGTACTTC,CASSEGQGETQYF
TRBJ2-7,.,TRBV11-2,TGTGCCAGCAGCTTAAGCTCGCCGAGCTCCTACGAGCAGTACTTC,CASSLSSPSSYEQYF
TRBJ1-2,.,TRBV7-6,TGTGCCAGCAGCGTGTCCGCGATAGCACAGGGTGATGAGGGCTACACCTTC,CASSVSAIAQGDEGYTF
TRBJ2-7,TRBD1,TRBV6-5,TGTGCCAGCAGTAGAGAGGACAGGAGCTCCTACGAGCAGTACTTC,CASSREDRSSYEQYF
TRBJ1-1,.,TRBV27,TGTGCCAGCAGCCATGGGGGGAGGGGGACTGAAGCTTTCTTT,CASSHGGRGTEAFF
TRBJ2-7,.,TRBV5-1,TGCGCCAGCAGCGCGGACAGCTACGAGCAGTACTTC,CASSADSYEQYF
TRBJ1-1,.,TRBV28,TGTGCCAGCAGTTTAAACAGGGTGATGTTCTGGGGCACTGAAGCTTTCTTT,CASSLNRVMFWGTEAFF
TRBJ2-6,.,TRBV19,TGTGCCAGTAGTATAACGGGAGCTATCTCTGGGGCCAACGTCCTGACTTTC,CASSITGAISGANVLTF
TRBJ2-5,.,TRBV7-8,TGTGCCAGCAGCCCTGGCCCTCGGGACTCAAAAGAGACCCAGTACTTC,CASSPGPRDSKETQYF
TRBJ1-1,.,TRBV13,TGTGCCAGCAGCTCAACCTATCTGAACACTGAAGCTTTCTTT,CASSSTYLNTEAFF
TRBJ1-5,TRBD1,TRBV28,TGTGCCAGCTCCCCACAGGGGGCGCCCAGCAATCAGCCCCAGCATTTT,CASSPQGAPSNQPQHF
TRBJ1-5,.,TRBV5-6,TGTGCCAGCAGCCTTGGGGGGGAGCCCCAGCATTTT,CASSLGGEPQHF
TRBJ1-3,.,TRBV15,TGTGCCACTGGTACAGATGGAAACTCTGGAAACACCATATATTTT,CATGTDGNSGNTIYF
TRBJ2-7,.,TRBV30,TGTGCCTGGAGTGCGCAGATCTACGAGCAGTACTTC,CAWSAQIYEQYF
TRBJ2-5,.,TRBV14,TGTGCCAGCAGCCTCAGGGTGTACGAGACCCAGTACTTC,CASSLRVYETQYF
TRBJ2-3,TRBD2,TRBV11-2,TGTGCCAGCAGTCCCGGGACTAGCGGGAGGTTTACGCAGTATTTT,CASSPGTSGRFTQYF
TRBJ2-3,.,TRBV27,TGTGCCAGCAGTTATGGACTAGATACGCAGTATTTT,CASSYGLDTQYF
TRBJ2-3,TRBD2,TRBV5-4,TGTGCCAGCAGCTTCCCGGGACTAGCGGATACGCAGTATTTT,CASSFPGLADTQYF
TRBJ2-7,TRBD1,TRBV4-1,TGCGCCAGCAGCCCTACAGGGACAGGGGCCTACGAGCAGTACTTC,CASSPTGTGAYEQYF
TRBJ1-4,.,TRBV18,TGTGCCAGCTCACCACCAGGGTCGGGGAAACTGTTTTTT,CASSPPGSGKLFF
TRBJ2-2,TRBD2,TRBV13,TGTGCCAGCAGCAAGCGACTAGCGGGAGCCGGGGAGCTGTTTTTT,CASSKRLAGAGELFF
TRBJ1-2,.,TRBV11-2,TGTGCCAGCAGCTTAGATCGGGAGGGACCACTAAAATTCTATGGCTACACCTTC,CASSLDREGPLKFYGYTF
TRBJ1-2,TRBD1,TRBV5-4,TGTGCCAGCAGCTTGGCGGGACAGGCCTTCTATGGCTACACCTTC,CASSLAGQAFYGYTF
TRBJ1-3,.,TRBV18,TGTGCCAGCTCCCCCCCAGGGGCAGGTGGAAACACCATATATTTT,CASSPPGAGGNTIYF
TRBJ2-7,TRBD2,TRBV5-1,TGCGCCAGCAGCTTGGAGACCAGCGGGACTAGCTCCTACGAGCAGTACTTC,CASSLETSGTSSYEQYF
TRBJ1-1,.,TRBV5-8,TGTGCCAGCAGCTTGGACAGGGACGCGGGCACTGAAGCTTTCTTT,CASSLDRDAGTEAFF
TRBJ2-5,TRBD2,TRBV7-6,TGTGCCAGCAGCTTAGTGGCTAGCGGGCACGAGACCCAGTACTTC,CASSLVASGHETQYF
TRBJ2-5,.,TRBV27,TGTGCCAGCAGTCGGTCCCGGCAAGAGACCCAGTACTTC,CASSRSRQETQYF
TRBJ2-5,TRBD1,TRBV2,TGTGCCAGCAGTGACAGGGGGATGGCCCAAGAGACCCAGTACTTC,CASSDRGMAQETQYF
TRBJ2-1,.,TRBV9,TGTGCCAGCAGCGTACGTGCGAATGAGCAGTTCTTC,CASSVRANEQFF
TRBJ2-2,TRBD2,TRBV2,TGTGCCAGCAGGCTAGCGGAAAACACCGGGGAGCTGTTTTTT,CASRLAENTGELFF
TRBJ2-5,TRBD2,TRBV18,TGTGCCAGCTCACCTAGCGGGAGGGCCGAGACCCAGTACTTC,CASSPSGRAETQYF
TRBJ2-7,.,TRBV28,TGTGCCAGCAGTCCAACAGAGCCCAGCTCCTACGAGCAGTACTTC,CASSPTEPSSYEQYF
TRBJ2-7,.,TRBV6-5,TGTGCCAGCAGTTACTCGTTCCTAGAAGTTTACGAGCAGTACTTC,CASSYSFLEVYEQYF
TRBJ2-7,.,TRBV5-1,TGCGCCAGCAGCGTCACAGTCTACGAGCAGTACTTC,CASSVTVYEQYF
TRBJ2-5,TRBD2,TRBV30,TGTGCCTGTCATCGACTAGCGGGGGAGACCCAGTACTTC,CACHRLAGETQYF
TRBJ1-1,.,TRBV4-1,TGCGCCAGCAGCCAAGACCAGGGATCCACTGAAGCTTTCTTT,CASSQDQGSTEAFF
TRBJ1-2,.,TRBV29-1,TGCAGCGTTCCCCAAAACAGGGTGCTGTCTAAGAAGGACTATGGCTACACCTTC,CSVPQNRVLSKKDYGYTF
TRBJ1-1,.,TRBV4-2,TGTGCCAGCAGCCAAGATGACCGCGAGGGGAGGTTAGTCTTT,CASSQDDREGRLVF
TRBJ1-1,.,TRBV11-3,TGTGCCAGCAGCAAGAGGGTTGGTGGGGAGAACACTGAAGCTTTCTTT,CASSKRVGGENTEAFF
TRBJ1-2,.,TRBV7-5,TGTGTCAGAAGCTCTCCGCCCGACAGGATCTATGGCTACACCTTC,CVRSSPPDRIYGYTF
TRBJ2-1,TRBD2,TRBV7-9,TGTGCTAGCGCCGGGACTAGCGGGAGTAATGAGCAGTTCTTC,CASAGTSGSNEQFF
TRBJ2-7,TRBD2,TRBV28,TGTGCCAGCAGAACGCCAAGCGGGAGCTCCCTCTACGAGCAGTACTTC,CASRTPSGSSLYEQYF
TRBJ2-1,TRBD1,TRBV27,TGTGCCAGCAGTTTATTGGCACTGGACAGGGAATACAATGAGCAGTTCTTC,CASSLLALDREYNEQFF